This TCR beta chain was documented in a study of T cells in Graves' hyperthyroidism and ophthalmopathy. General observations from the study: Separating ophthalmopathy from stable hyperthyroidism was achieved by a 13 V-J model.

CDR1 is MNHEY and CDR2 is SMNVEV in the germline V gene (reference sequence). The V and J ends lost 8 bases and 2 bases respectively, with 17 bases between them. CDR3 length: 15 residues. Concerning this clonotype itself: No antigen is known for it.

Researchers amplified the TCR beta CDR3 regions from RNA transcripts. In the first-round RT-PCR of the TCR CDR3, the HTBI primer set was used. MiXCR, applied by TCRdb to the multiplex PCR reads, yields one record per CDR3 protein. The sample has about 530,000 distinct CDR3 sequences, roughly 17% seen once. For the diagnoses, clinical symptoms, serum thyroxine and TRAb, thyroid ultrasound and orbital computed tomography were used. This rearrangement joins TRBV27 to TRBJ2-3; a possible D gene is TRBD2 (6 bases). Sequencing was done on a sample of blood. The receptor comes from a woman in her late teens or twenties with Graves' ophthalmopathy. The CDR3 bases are TGTGCCAGCGCGACAGAGGAGGGATACACAGATACGCAGTATTTT. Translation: CASATEEGYTDTQYF.